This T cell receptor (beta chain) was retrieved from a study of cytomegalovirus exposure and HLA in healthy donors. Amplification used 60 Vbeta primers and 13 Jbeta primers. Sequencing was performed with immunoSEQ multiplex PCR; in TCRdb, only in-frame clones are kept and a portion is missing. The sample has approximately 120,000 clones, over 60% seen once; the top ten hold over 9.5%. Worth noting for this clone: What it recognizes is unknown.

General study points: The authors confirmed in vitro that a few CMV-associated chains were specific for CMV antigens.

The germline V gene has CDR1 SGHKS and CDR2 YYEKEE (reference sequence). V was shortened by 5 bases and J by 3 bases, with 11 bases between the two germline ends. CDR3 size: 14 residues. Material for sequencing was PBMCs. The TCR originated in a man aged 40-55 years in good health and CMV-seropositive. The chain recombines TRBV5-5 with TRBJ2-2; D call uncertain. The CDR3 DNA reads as TGTGCCAGCAGGAGCGCCCGGGACACCGGGGAGCTGTTTTTT. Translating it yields CASRSARDTGELFF.